The T cell receptor beta chain under discussion was sequenced for a study of blood T cell repertoires in COVID-19. Background on the study: Spain, Italy and the United States supplied samples that represented acute and convalescent COVID-19. T cells, B-cell-depleted T cells, or PBMCs provided the cDNA or gDNA that served as material.

V lost 4 bases to trimming and J lost 3 bases; unmatched junction nucleotides: 5. Germline assignment: CDR1 MGHRA and CDR2 YSYEKL. The length of the CDR3 is 15 residues. Per the authors' pipeline: Estimation of nucleated cell counts relied on the amplification of reference gene primers. Data came from immunoSEQ multiplex PCR; TCRdb stores just in-frame clones and leaves some out. The D gene and trimming were derived from the DNA, and the V and J assignments and clone size from that table. The sample consists of about 250,000 clones, 88% of them appearing once. Sequencing was carried out using peripheral blood. This sequence was found in an elderly man with acute or convalescent COVID-19. The J gene is TRBJ2-7, the V gene TRBV4-1; 11 bases line up with TRBD2. CDR3 in amino acids: CASSRLTSGSYEQYF. The CDR3, as DNA: TGCGCCAGCAGCCGCTTAACTAGCGGGAGCTACGAGCAGTACTTC.